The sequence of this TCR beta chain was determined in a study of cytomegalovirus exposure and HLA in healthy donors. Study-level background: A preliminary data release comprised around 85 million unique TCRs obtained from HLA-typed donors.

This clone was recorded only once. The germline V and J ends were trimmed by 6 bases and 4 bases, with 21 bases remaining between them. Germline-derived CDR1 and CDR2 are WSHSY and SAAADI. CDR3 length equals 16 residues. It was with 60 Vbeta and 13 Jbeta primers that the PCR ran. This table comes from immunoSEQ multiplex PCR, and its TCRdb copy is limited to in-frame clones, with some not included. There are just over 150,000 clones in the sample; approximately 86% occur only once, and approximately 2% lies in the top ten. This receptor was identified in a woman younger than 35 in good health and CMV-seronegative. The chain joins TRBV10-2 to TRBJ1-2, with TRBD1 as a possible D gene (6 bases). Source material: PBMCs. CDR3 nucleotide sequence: TGCGCCAGCAGCAAAAGTCGAACAGGGCAAAGCTATGGCTACACCTTC. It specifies CASSKSRTGQSYGYTF.